Here is one T cell receptor (beta chain) with its context. The data were produced by immunoSEQ multiplex PCR, yet TCRdb's version contains in-frame clones alone and is incomplete. Of 10,000 or so clones listed, less than 95% were seen once; the top ten hold approximately 1.5%. This sample was included in a study of regulatory and conventional T cells in RAG deficiency. The sorted regulatory T cells were CD4+, CD25-high and CD127-low, with genomic DNA sequenced. The data also belong to a second study, concerning regulatory T cells. That work adds: The PCR used 52 TRBV and 13 TRBJ primers.

The receptor was derived from a human donor in good health. Input material: CD127- CD25+ CD4+ Tregs sorted from blood.

CDR3 nucleotide sequence: TGTGCCAGCAGCCACGGGTCTACTAGCGGGGGGGCCACCTCCTACGAGCAGTACTTC. Its translation is CASSHGSTSGGATSYEQYF. V and J are TRBV4-2 and TRBJ2-7; 13 bases are a match to TRBD2. The CDR3 is made up of 19 amino acids. Trimming took 3 bases from V and 0 from J; bases not matched to a gene: 11. The germline gives CDR1 LGHNA, CDR2 YNFKEQ.